The entry that follows covers one T cell receptor (beta chain) sequence. The record originates from a study of technical replicates of blood from several donors. Profiling relied on immunoSEQ multiplex PCR, and the TCRdb table lists in-frame clones only, not all of them. The sample shows roughly 50,000 clones, roughly 95% of them seen only once. The sample was PBMCs. The sequence was collected from a human donor in good health. Some clones in this sample may be carry-over from other donors' samples.

The CDR3: CASSLSRDYSYEQYF. In nucleotides, the CDR3 is TGTGCCAGCAGCTTAAGTCGGGACTATTCCTACGAGCAGTACTTC. The chain combines TRBV11-3 with TRBJ2-7; TRBD2 aligns across 7 bases. V dropped 2 bases and J dropped 1; count of bases not matched to a gene: 5. The CDR3 runs to 15 residues. The germline CDR1 and CDR2 sequences are SGHNT and YENEEA.